This is a list of T cell receptor beta chains from one sample in a study of blood T cell repertoires in COVID-19. Assay: immunoSEQ multiplex PCR; the TCRdb copy retains only in-frame clones and omits some. Of 90,000 to 100,000 clones in the sample, 65% to 85% were seen once. The sample taken for sequencing was peripheral blood. These receptor sequences come from a man aged 60 to 69 with acute or convalescent COVID-19. Each CDR3 is given with its conserved first and last residue. Fields, in order: J gene, V gene, CDR3 protein.

J: TRBJ1-6; V: TRBV6-5; CDR3: CASSYTGGRTNSPLHF
J: TRBJ2-1; V: TRBV3-1/TRBV3-2; CDR3: CASSQGRGQLPYNEQFF
J: TRBJ2-3; V: TRBV10-2; CDR3: CASREWTSGGRDTQYF
J: TRBJ2-1; V: TRBV5-4; CDR3: CASSPLRTGGSSYNEQFF
J: TRBJ2-1; V: TRBV20-1; CDR3: CSAKSGHEQFF
J: TRBJ1-2; V: TRBV10-2; CDR3: CASSATGYGYTF
J: TRBJ2-1; V: TRBV18; CDR3: CASSTKLQGDSNEQFF
J: TRBJ1-5; V: TRBV18; CDR3: CASSPGQGPQNQPQHF
J: TRBJ1-2; V: TRBV14; CDR3: CASSPTGTPGYTF
J: TRBJ2-7; V: TRBV7-2; CDR3: CASSRSGTRYYEQYF
J: TRBJ1-2; V: TRBV10-1; CDR3: CASSENLGQGGYGYTF
J: TRBJ2-1; V: TRBV4-3; CDR3: CASRLNTGGSYNEQFF
J: TRBJ1-2; V: TRBV7-8; CDR3: CASSSAEGASGYTF
J: TRBJ1-2; V: TRBV19; CDR3: CASSRLRDFFGYTF
J: TRBJ2-1; V: TRBV11-3; CDR3: CASSFLRGEQFF
J: TRBJ1-6; V: TRBV9; CDR3: CASSVEDRGSSYNSPLHF
J: TRBJ2-5; V: TRBV30; CDR3: CAWARGLGETQYF
J: TRBJ1-1; V: TRBV2; CDR3: CASKPGQGIAEAFF
J: TRBJ2-7; V: TRBV11-3; CDR3: CASSFYRGYEQYF
J: TRBJ2-7; V: TRBV2; CDR3: CASSEVRGNPYEQYF
J: TRBJ2-7; V: TRBV4-1; CDR3: CASSPTAEGNYEQYF
J: TRBJ1-2; V: TRBV4-1; CDR3: CASSQNPTGSPLYGYTF
J: TRBJ2-7; V: TRBV19; CDR3: CASSWYGTGSYEQYF
J: TRBJ1-6; V: TRBV6-1; CDR3: CASSEQGLNSPLHF
J: TRBJ1-6; V: TRBV7-2; CDR3: CASNPGTGTNSPLHF
J: TRBJ1-3; V: TRBV3-1/TRBV3-2; CDR3: CASSQGGQGNTIYF
J: TRBJ1-5; V: TRBV19; CDR3: CASSQGVPQPQHF
J: TRBJ1-6; V: TRBV3-1/TRBV3-2; CDR3: CASSQRLQGTLHF
J: TRBJ1-2; V: TRBV9; CDR3: CASSASGTGIYGYTF
J: TRBJ1-4; V: TRBV12-3/TRBV12-4; CDR3: CASRGQGGEKLFF
J: TRBJ1-1; V: TRBV13; CDR3: CASSLRGRMNTEAFF
J: TRBJ1-1; V: TRBV20-1; CDR3: CSASSNTEAFF
J: TRBJ1-2; V: TRBV5-4; CDR3: CASSLEMGSGYGYTF
J: TRBJ2-2; V: TRBV10-3; CDR3: CAIRGSGVAGELFF
J: TRBJ2-3; V: TRBV5-1; CDR3: CASSSTQGGGDTDTQYF
J: TRBJ2-2; V: TRBV15; CDR3: CATMAVANTGELFF
J: TRBJ1-4; V: TRBV6-1; CDR3: CASSETELTTNEKLFF
J: TRBJ2-2; V: TRBV11-3; CDR3: CASSYDRGEGGELFF
J: TRBJ2-7; V: TRBV19; CDR3: CASRATAYTPYEQYF
J: TRBJ2-1; V: TRBV11-2; CDR3: CASRSPGTGGRGEQFF
J: TRBJ2-4; V: TRBV7-8; CDR3: CASSLLEGNIQYF
J: TRBJ1-2; V: TRBV29-1; CDR3: CSVEREYGYTF
J: TRBJ1-2; V: TRBV5-1; CDR3: CASSLVPANYGYTF